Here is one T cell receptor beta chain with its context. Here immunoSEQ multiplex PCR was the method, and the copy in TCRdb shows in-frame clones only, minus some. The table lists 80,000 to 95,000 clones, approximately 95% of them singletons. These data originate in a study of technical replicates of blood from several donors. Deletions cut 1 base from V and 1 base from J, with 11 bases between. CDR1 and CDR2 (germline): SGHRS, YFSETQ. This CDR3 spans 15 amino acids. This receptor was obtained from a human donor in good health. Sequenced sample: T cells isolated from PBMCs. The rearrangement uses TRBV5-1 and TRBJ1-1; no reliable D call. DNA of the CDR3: TGCGCCAGCAGCTTGACCCAGAAGTGGAACACTGAAGCTTTCTTT. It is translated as CASSLTQKWNTEAFF.